What follows are 27 T cell receptor beta chains derived from one specimen sequenced in a study of blood T cell repertoires in COVID-19. Repertoires were generated with immunoSEQ multiplex PCR, while TCRdb's copy carries only in-frame clones and drops some. Among under 450,000 clones listed, around 83% were seen once. Specimen: PBMCs or T cells enriched from blood (not recorded which). The receptors shown here come from a woman aged 45-65 years who had recovered from COVID-19.

This clone was observed once. The CDR3 DNA reads as TGTGCCAGCAGTTTCCAAGGGGGCATGAACACTGAAGCTTTCTTT. Its protein is CASSFQGGMNTEAFF. The chain is built from TRBV27 and TRBJ1-1; 7 nucleotides agree with TRBD1. CDR1 and CDR2 from the germline V gene are MNHEY and SMNVEV (reference sequence). CDR3 size: 15 residues. With 3 bases clipped from V and 0 bases from J, the junction kept 4 bases outside the gene matches.

The chain employs TRBV5-1 and TRBJ2-7; 7 bases line up with TRBD1. The CDR3 is 14 amino acids. J gave up 4 bases and V 7 bases, and 11 bases lay outside the gene matches. Germline CDR1 SGHRS, CDR2 YFSETQ. The DNA for the CDR3 is TGCGCCAGCGCTCCCCCACAGGGGAAGTACGAGCAGTACTTC. As protein: CASAPPQGKYEQYF.

The genes are TRBV7-2 and TRBJ2-1; a possible D gene is TRBD2 (7 bases). V shed 0 bases and J shed 4 bases, with 13 bases lying between them. This CDR3 contains 16 residues. Germline CDR1 is SGHTA and CDR2 is FQGNSA. The CDR3 coding sequence is TGTGCCAGCAGCTTAGCAGGGGGGGGCAAATACAATGAGCAGTTCTTC. It codes for CASSLAGGGKYNEQFF.

The chain joins TRBV9 to TRBJ2-1; TRBD1 aligns across 11 bases. The CDR3 runs 15 residues. The germline V gene has CDR1 SGDLS and CDR2 YYNGEE. V dropped 3 bases and J dropped 7; count of bases not matched to a gene: 6. The CDR3 is CASSGGDRGWNEQFF. The CDR3 DNA reads TGTGCCAGCAGCGGAGGGGACAGGGGGTGGAATGAGCAGTTCTTC.

V usage is TRBV10-2 and J usage is TRBJ1-2; 8 positions match TRBD1. This CDR3 has 15 residues. The germline CDR1 and CDR2 sequences are WSHSY and SAAADI. With V trimmed by 4 bases and J by 6 bases, 10 bases remained unmatched. Here the CDR3 reads CASSGGWDRTNGYTF. The CDR3 DNA is TGCGCCAGCAGTGGGGGCTGGGACAGGACCAATGGCTACACCTTC.

This chain joins TRBV3-1 (or the pseudogene TRBV3-2) and TRBJ2-7; 7 bases line up with TRBD2. Trimming took 1 base from V and 3 from J; bases not matched to a gene: 3. The CDR3 consists of 14 residues. The germline V gene has CDR1 LGHDT and CDR2 YNNKEL (reference sequence). The chain's CDR3 is CASSQASGVYEQYF. The CDR3 bases are TGTGCCAGCAGCCAAGCAAGCGGGGTCTACGAGCAGTACTTC.

This sequence joins TRBV10-1 and TRBJ1-2; 7 bases match TRBD1. CDR1 and CDR2 (germline): WNHNN, SYGVQD (reference sequence). Losses at the gene ends were 6 bases for V and 4 bases for J; bases not matched to a gene: 11. The CDR3 extends over 15 amino acids. The DNA for the CDR3 is TGCGCCAGCAGAGGACCTGGACAGGTCTCCTATGGCTACACCTTC. Amino acid sequence: CASRGPGQVSYGYTF.

This clone was detected a few times. The rearrangement joins TRBV18 to TRBJ1-4; TRBD1 matches 7 bases. CDR1 and CDR2 (germline): KGHSH, LQKENI. The CDR3 consists of 16 residues. V lost 4 bases and J lost 5; bases outside the gene matches: 10. Written as DNA, the CDR3 is TGTGCCAGCTCACGATCCTCCGGGACAGCAAATGAAAAACTGTTTTTT. Amino acids: CASSRSSGTANEKLFF.

This clone was recorded only once. The chain has TRBV6-6 and TRBJ1-2; 8 bases are a match to TRBD1. After removal of 7 bases from V and 8 bases from J, the junction contained 15 bases not matched to a gene. Germline V CDR1 and CDR2: MNHNY, SVGAGI (reference sequence). The CDR3 totals 15 residues. The CDR3 reads CASNLQGQAPMGYTF. The CDR3 DNA reads TGTGCCAGCAACTTACAGGGACAGGCCCCTATGGGCTACACCTTC.

The chain links TRBV19 to TRBJ1-4; the match to TRBD1 covers 7 bases. This CDR3 has 16 amino acids. Losses at the gene ends were 7 bases for V and 0 bases for J; bases not matched to a gene: 8. Germline CDR1 is LNHDA and CDR2 is SQIVND (reference sequence). CDR3 coding DNA: TGTGCCAGTACCGGACGACAGGGCGCAACTAATGAAAAACTGTTTTTT. Amino acids: CASTGRQGATNEKLFF.

The chain links TRBV11-3 to TRBJ2-1; D not resolved. Germline CDR1 reads SGHNT; CDR2 reads YENEEA. The CDR3 sequence is 13 residues long. V was cut by 1 base and J by 7 bases, with 8 bases left in between. DNA for the CDR3: TGTGCCAGCAGCTTAGTGGCGGTGAATGAGCAGTTCTTC. Protein product: CASSLVAVNEQFF.

This chain uses TRBV5-1 with TRBJ2-7; 11 bases line up with TRBD2. The CDR3 consists of 17 residues. The J segment lost 5 bases and the V segment lost 2 bases, leaving 12 bases of the junction unmatched. Looked up from germline, CDR1 is SGHRS and CDR2 is YFSETQ. Here the CDR3 reads CASSLNQLAGVVHEQYF. CDR3 bases: TGCGCCAGCAGCTTAAACCAACTAGCGGGAGTTGTCCACGAGCAGTACTTC.

The chain employs TRBV6-5 and TRBJ1-1, with TRBD1 identical over 8 bases. The germline gives CDR1 MNHEY, CDR2 SVGAGI. The CDR3 has 14 amino acids. The trim removed 5 bases at V and 6 bases at J, leaving 8 bases unmatched. The CDR3 reads CASSNAGTGAEAFF. CDR3 bases: TGTGCCAGCAGTAATGCCGGGACAGGCGCTGAAGCTTTCTTT.

The genes are TRBV7-2 and TRBJ2-1; 10 bases match TRBD1. This CDR3 has 16 amino acids. V trimming: 1 base; J trimming: 8 bases; junction bases outside the gene matches: 8. Germline CDR1 and CDR2: SGHTA and FQGNSA. The CDR3 DNA follows: TGTGCCAGCAGCTTAGTTGGGACAGGGGTTCAGGATGAGCAGTTCTTC. Encoded protein: CASSLVGTGVQDEQFF.

This clone was seen many times. At the DNA level, this CDR3 is encoded by other sequences in the same sample as well. The chain employs TRBV5-1 and TRBJ1-1, with D possibly matching TRBD1 (5 bases). V lost 1 base and J lost 1, with 11 bases in between. The CDR3 covers 15 residues. Germline CDR1 and CDR2: SGHRS and YFSETQ. CDR3 DNA sequence: TGCGCCAGCAGCTTGTATCAGGGCTCGAACACTGAAGCTTTCTTT. Residues: CASSLYQGSNTEAFF.

The rearrangement links TRBV19 to TRBJ1-1; D gene unclear. Germline V gene lookup returns CDR1 LNHDA and CDR2 SQIVND (reference sequence). Trimming removed 10 bases at V and 1 base at J, with 19 bases between. The CDR3 length is 15 residues. DNA for the CDR3: TGTGCCACCGAAAGGCTCTCAGGAACGAACACTGAAGCTTTCTTT. The encoded protein is CATERLSGTNTEAFF.

The table lists this clone with a few counts. The chain links TRBV28 to TRBJ1-6; 11 positions agree with TRBD1. This CDR3 contains 13 residues. Germline V gives CDR1 MDHEN, CDR2 SYDVKM. The ends lost 6 bases at V and 10 bases at J; junction bases unmatched: 2. Written as DNA, the CDR3 is TGTGCCAGCAGGGACAGGGGGCTCTCACCCCTCCACTTT. Encoded protein: CASRDRGLSPLHF.

This rearrangement joins TRBV19 to TRBJ1-2; D call uncertain. CDR1 is LNHDA and CDR2 is SQIVND in the germline V gene (reference sequence). The CDR3 length is 12 residues. The V gene lost 5 bases and the J gene lost 5 bases, with 9 bases spanning the gap. Here the CDR3 reads CASSDGFYGYTF. Written as DNA, the CDR3 is TGTGCCAGTAGTGATGGCTTTTATGGCTACACCTTC.

This clone was seen a single time. V gene TRBV29-1 combines with J gene TRBJ1-2; the match to TRBD1 covers 8 bases. Germline V lookup: CDR1 SQVTM, CDR2 ANQGSEA. Unmatched junction bases numbered 7, after V lost 1 base and J lost 0 bases. The CDR3 runs 16 residues. The CDR3 spells CSVEGGTGRANYGYTF. CDR3 sequence (DNA): TGCAGCGTTGAAGGAGGGACAGGAAGAGCTAACTATGGCTACACCTTC.

Only a few counts were recorded for this clone. This chain connects TRBV7-8 to TRBJ2-7, with TRBD2 as a possible D gene (6 bases). From germline, CDR1 is SGHVS and CDR2 FQNEAQ. This CDR3 is built from 14 residues. V was shortened by 5 bases and J by 5 bases, with 16 bases between the two germline ends. CDR3 loop: CASSPRRLVDEQYF. In DNA form, the CDR3 reads TGTGCCAGCAGCCCCCGAAGACTAGTAGACGAGCAGTACTTC.

The rearrangement uses TRBV19 and TRBJ1-4; D may be TRBD1 (5 bases). The CDR3 contains 13 residues. CDR1 is LNHDA, CDR2 SQIVND, per germline (reference sequence). With 5 bases removed from V and 7 bases from J, the gap between germline ends came to 11 bases. The CDR3 region is CASSSQGGEKLFF. CDR3 coding DNA: TGTGCCAGTAGTTCTCAGGGTGGTGAAAAACTGTTTTTT.

The chain combines TRBV4-2 with TRBJ2-1; 7 nucleotides align to TRBD2. The CDR3 contains 14 residues. V gave up 1 base and J gave up 8 bases; unmatched junction bases: 5. Germline V gene data show CDR1 as LGHNA and CDR2 as YNFKEQ. CDR3 coding DNA: TGTGCCAGCAGCCAAGGGGCAGGGAGGGATGAGCAGTTCTTC. Its translation: CASSQGAGRDEQFF.

The J gene is TRBJ2-7, the V gene TRBV4-2, with TRBD1 matching over 7 bases. V trimming: 4 bases; J trimming: 10 bases; junction bases outside the gene matches: 10. CDR3 size: 13 residues. The germline CDR1 and CDR2 sequences are LGHNA and YNFKEQ. DNA of the CDR3: TGTGCCAGCAGCCCCTTGGGACAGCGCTTTCAGTACTTC. The encoded protein is CASSPLGQRFQYF.

The rearrangement uses TRBV7-9 and TRBJ1-2; no firm D call. This CDR3 has 12 residues. Germline lookup yields CDR1 SEHNR and CDR2 FQNEAQ (reference sequence). With 4 bases removed from V and 4 bases from J, the gap between germline ends came to 7 bases. CDR3 residues: CASSSILYGYTF. The CDR3 DNA reads as TGTGCCAGCAGCTCTATCCTCTATGGCTACACCTTC.

In regard to this clone: Other nucleotide sequences in the sample specify the same CDR3. The rearrangement links TRBV18 to TRBJ1-1; D is uncertain. Between the trimmed V and J ends, which lost 2 bases and 5 bases, there was a span of 9 bases. The CDR3 is 13 residues long. Looked up from germline, CDR1 is KGHSH and CDR2 is LQKENI. The CDR3 loop reads CASSPDRSTEAFF. DNA for the CDR3: TGTGCCAGCTCACCAGATCGGAGTACTGAAGCTTTCTTT. The entire variable domain, with the rest obtained from reference TRBV18 and TRBJ1-1, is as follows: NAGVMQNPRHLVRRRGQEARLRCSPMKGHSHVYWYRQLPEEGLKFMVYLQKENIIDESGMPKERFSAEFPKEGPSILRIQQVVRGDSAAYFCASSPDRSTEAFFGQGTRLTVV.

The V call is TRBV7-9, the J call TRBJ2-5, with TRBD1 matching over 8 bases. Trimming cost V 7 bases and J 7 bases; bases outside gene matches: 8. CDR3 length equals 13 residues. Germline CDR1 is SEHNR and CDR2 is FQNEAQ (reference sequence). DNA of the CDR3: TGTGCCAGCACCAGACAGGGGTGGGGGACCCAGTACTTC. Protein product: CASTRQGWGTQYF.

The chain links TRBV27 to TRBJ1-2, with D uncertain. This CDR3 has 17 amino acids. The ends were cut back, 5 bases at V and 0 bases at J, with 19 bases in the middle. Looked up from germline, CDR1 is MNHEY and CDR2 is SMNVEV (reference sequence). CDR3 in amino acids: CASSPRAPPRANYGYTF. The CDR3 coding sequence is TGTGCCAGCAGTCCGCGAGCGCCTCCACGTGCTAACTATGGCTACACCTTC.